This TCR beta chain originates from a study of Ad26.COV2.S vaccination and SARS-CoV-2 variants. Treatment indicated: 15 to 20 received Ad26.COV2.S at low or high dose, single or two shots; 5 received placebo; per-sample allocation not given. Sampling happened 63 days after the first vaccine or placebo injection. Sequencing used immunoSEQ multiplex PCR; TCRdb keeps in-frame clones, though not all of them. The data contain 300,000 to 400,000 clones, roughly 90% of them singletons. With regard to this clone: Its antigen is as yet unknown.

The V end was cut by 0 bases, the J end by 1 base, with 8 bases between. CDR1 is LGHNA and CDR2 is YSLEER in the germline V gene. The CDR3 covers 15 residues. General study findings and limits: Comparable non-spike TCR breadth was observed in vaccine and placebo recipients.

This clonotype was sampled from a person between 18 and 59 years old who received the Ad26.COV2.S COVID-19 vaccine or a placebo. This specimen consisted of peripheral blood, obtained in a trial of Ad26.COV2.S vaccine versus placebo. V gene TRBV4-3 combines with J gene TRBJ2-3; D ambiguous. CDR3 in DNA: TGCGCCAGCAGCCAAGACGGGCCTCGCACAGATACGCAGTATTTT. It codes for CASSQDGPRTDTQYF.